This T cell receptor beta chain was sequenced for a study of PD-L1 blockade in urothelial cancer. Study details: Patients went on atezolizumab in the mid-2010s, receiving 1,200 mg intravenously every 3 weeks. Blood analysis occurred 3 weeks (second dose) and 6 weeks after treatment start. The study's findings and limits: The study found that durable-benefit patients expanded tumor-associated blood clones more at 3 weeks.

Some clones are missing from TCRdb's copy, which holds only in-frame ones; the method was immunoSEQ multiplex PCR. The top ten clones hold roughly 2.2% of a sample with around 100,000 clones, around 82% of them seen once. V was cut by 0 bases and J by 3 bases, with 12 bases left in between. CDR1 is SGDLS and CDR2 is YYNGEE in the germline V gene. The CDR3 is 16 residues long. Turning to this clone: The antigen is not known.

This sequence was found in a man aged 45-65 years with urothelial cancer. The sequenced sample was PBMCs, obtained around atezolizumab (anti-PD-L1) treatment. The rearrangement uses TRBV9 and TRBJ2-2, with a weak D call TRBD1 (6 bases). CDR3 in amino acids: CASSVGGLGDTGELFF. Here the CDR3 DNA reads TGTGCCAGCAGCGTAGGGGGGCTAGGCGACACCGGGGAGCTGTTTTTT.